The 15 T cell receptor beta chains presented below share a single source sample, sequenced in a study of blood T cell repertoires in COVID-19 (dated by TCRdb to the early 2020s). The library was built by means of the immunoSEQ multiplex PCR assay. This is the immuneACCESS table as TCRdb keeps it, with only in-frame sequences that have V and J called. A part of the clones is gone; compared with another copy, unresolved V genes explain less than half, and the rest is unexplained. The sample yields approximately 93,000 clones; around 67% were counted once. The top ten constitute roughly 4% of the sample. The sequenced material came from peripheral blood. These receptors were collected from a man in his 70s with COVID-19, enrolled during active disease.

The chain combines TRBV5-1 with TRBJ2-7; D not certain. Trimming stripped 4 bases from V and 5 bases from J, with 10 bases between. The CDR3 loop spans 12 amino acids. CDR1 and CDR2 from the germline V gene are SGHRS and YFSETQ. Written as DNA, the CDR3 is TGCGCCAGCAGCCGAGAACTCAACGAGCAGTACTTC. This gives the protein CASSRELNEQYF.

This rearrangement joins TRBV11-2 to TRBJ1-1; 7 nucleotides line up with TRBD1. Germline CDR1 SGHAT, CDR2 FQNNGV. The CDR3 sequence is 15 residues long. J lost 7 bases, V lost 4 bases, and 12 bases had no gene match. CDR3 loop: CASSWEGTVDGEAFF. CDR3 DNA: TGTGCCAGCAGCTGGGAAGGGACAGTGGATGGTGAAGCTTTCTTT.

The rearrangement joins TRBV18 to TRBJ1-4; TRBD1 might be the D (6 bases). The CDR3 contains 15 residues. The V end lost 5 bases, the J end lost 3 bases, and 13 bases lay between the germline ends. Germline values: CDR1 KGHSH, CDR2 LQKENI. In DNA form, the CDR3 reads TGTGCCAGCTCAACCCGACAGGAGCCTAATGAAAAACTGTTTTTT. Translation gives CASSTRQEPNEKLFF.

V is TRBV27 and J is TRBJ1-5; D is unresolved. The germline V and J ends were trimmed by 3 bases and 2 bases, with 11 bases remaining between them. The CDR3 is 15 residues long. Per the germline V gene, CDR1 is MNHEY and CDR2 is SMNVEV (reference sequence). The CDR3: CASSFSVFGNQPQHF. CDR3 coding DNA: TGTGCCAGCAGTTTTTCGGTCTTTGGCAATCAGCCCCAGCATTTT.

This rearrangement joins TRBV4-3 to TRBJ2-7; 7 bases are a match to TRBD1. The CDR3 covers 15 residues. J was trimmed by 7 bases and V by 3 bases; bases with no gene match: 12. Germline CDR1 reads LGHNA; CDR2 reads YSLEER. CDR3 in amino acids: CASSHEQGIDREQYF. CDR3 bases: TGCGCCAGCAGCCACGAACAGGGGATTGATCGGGAGCAGTACTTC.

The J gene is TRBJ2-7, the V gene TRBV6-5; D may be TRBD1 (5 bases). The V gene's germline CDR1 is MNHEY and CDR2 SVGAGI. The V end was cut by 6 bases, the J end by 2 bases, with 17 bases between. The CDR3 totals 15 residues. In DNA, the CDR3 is TGTGCCAGCAGACCCACACATGCAGGGACCTACGAGCAGTACTTC. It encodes CASRPTHAGTYEQYF.

CDR3 nucleotides: TGTGCCAGCAGCCACGGACTAGCGGGAGGGGTGGGGGATGAGCAGTTCTTC. Protein: CASSHGLAGGVGDEQFF. The V call is TRBV5-4, the J call TRBJ2-1, with TRBD2 identical over 15 bases. The V segment lost 4 bases and the J segment 8 bases; nucleotides outside the gene matches: 10. The germline CDR1 and CDR2 sequences are SGHNT and YYREEE (reference sequence). This CDR3 region has 17 residues. The whole variable domain, filled in from reference TRBV5-4 and TRBJ2-1, reads ETGVTQSPTHLIKTRGQQVTLRCSSQSGHNTVSWYQQALGQGPQFIFQYYREEENGRGNFPPRFSGLQFPNYSSELNVNALELDDSALYLCASSHGLAGGVGDEQFFGPGTRLTVL.

This CDR3 reads CASSPPGLAGWGEQFF. DNA for the CDR3: TGTGCCAGCTCACCGCCAGGACTAGCGGGGTGGGGTGAGCAGTTCTTC. V and J are TRBV18 and TRBJ2-1; 12 nucleotides agree with TRBD2. J lost 9 bases, V lost 3 bases, and 9 bases had no gene match. Germline V gene data show CDR1 as KGHSH and CDR2 as LQKENI. The CDR3 is 16 amino acids.

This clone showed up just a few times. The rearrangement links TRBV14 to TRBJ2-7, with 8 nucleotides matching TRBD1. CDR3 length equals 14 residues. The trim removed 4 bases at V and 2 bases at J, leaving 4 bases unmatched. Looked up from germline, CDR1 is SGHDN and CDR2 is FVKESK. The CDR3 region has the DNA TGTGCCAGCAGCCTCGGACAGGGAACCTACGAGCAGTACTTC. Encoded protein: CASSLGQGTYEQYF.

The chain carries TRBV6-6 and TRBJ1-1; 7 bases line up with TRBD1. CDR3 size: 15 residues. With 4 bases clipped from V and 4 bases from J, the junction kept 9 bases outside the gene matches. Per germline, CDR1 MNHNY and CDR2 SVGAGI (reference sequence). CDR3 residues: CASSFPTGLGTEAFF. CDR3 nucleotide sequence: TGTGCCAGCAGTTTCCCGACAGGGTTGGGCACTGAAGCTTTCTTT.

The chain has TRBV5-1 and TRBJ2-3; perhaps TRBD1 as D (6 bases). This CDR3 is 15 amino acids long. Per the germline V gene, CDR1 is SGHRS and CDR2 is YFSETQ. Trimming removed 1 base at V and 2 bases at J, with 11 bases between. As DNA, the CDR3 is TGCGCCAGCAGCTTGCAGGCAGGGGACACAGATACGCAGTATTTT. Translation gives CASSLQAGDTDTQYF.

The CDR3 nucleotides are TGTGCCAGTCGAATTCCGGGACAGGGAGTTTCTGGCTACACCTTC. This codes for CASRIPGQGVSGYTF. This chain uses TRBV28 with TRBJ1-2, with 9 bases identical to TRBD1. From germline, CDR1 is MDHEN and CDR2 SYDVKM. V was clipped by 9 bases and J by 7 bases; unmatched bases: 15. The CDR3 is 15 amino acids.

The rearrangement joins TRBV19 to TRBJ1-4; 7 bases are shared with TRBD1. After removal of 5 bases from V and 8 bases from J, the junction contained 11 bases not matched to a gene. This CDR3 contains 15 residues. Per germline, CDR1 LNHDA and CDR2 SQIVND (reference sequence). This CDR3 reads CASSDTGALREKLFF. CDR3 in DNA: TGTGCCAGTAGTGATACAGGGGCCTTACGGGAAAAACTGTTTTTT.

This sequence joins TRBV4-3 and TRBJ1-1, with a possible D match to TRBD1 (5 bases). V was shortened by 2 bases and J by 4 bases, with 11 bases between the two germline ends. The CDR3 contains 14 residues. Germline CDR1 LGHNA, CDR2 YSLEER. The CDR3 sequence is CASSQHGGGTEAFF. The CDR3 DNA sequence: TGCGCCAGCAGCCAACACGGGGGGGGCACTGAAGCTTTCTTT.

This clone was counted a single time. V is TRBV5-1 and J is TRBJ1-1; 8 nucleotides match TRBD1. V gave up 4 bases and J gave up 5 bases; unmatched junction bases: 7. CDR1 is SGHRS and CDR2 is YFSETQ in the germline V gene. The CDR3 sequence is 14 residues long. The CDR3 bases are TGCGCCAGCAGCAGGGACAGGCCGGGAACTGAAGCTTTCTTT. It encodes CASSRDRPGTEAFF.